This T cell receptor (beta chain) was sequenced during a study of T-cell reconstitution after alpha-beta-depleted transplantation in children. General study points: Among T cells one year after transplant, newly produced cells accounted for most counts and diversity. Reportedly, roughly two months post-transplant, alpha-beta T cells arose from several hundred expanded graft clones.

The CDR3 has 16 amino acids. The V end lost 8 bases, the J end lost 5 bases, and 25 bases lay between the germline ends. Germline values: CDR1 LGHNA, CDR2 YNFKEQ. Of note for this clonotype: Its antigen remains unknown.

It was with unique molecular identifiers that the TCRbeta library was prepared. TCRdb re-called the PCR reads through MiXCR, storing one row per CDR3 protein. The sample lists approximately 32,000 distinct CDR3 sequences; under 6.5% were seen once. The sequence came from a child less than two years old who had a stem cell transplant for acute myeloid leukemia, so the T cells may come from the graft donor. The rearrangement links TRBV4-2 to TRBJ2-7, with D perhaps matching TRBD2 (6 bases). The specimen comprised peripheral blood, sampled 60 days after TCRalphabeta/CD19-depleted stem cell transplant. CDR3 in amino acids: CASGPGLAPLVDEQYF. The DNA of the CDR3 is TGTGCCAGCGGCCCCGGGCTAGCGCCCTTAGTAGACGAGCAGTACTTC.